The source of this T cell receptor (beta chain) is a study of blood T cells in healthy people across ages. PBMCs were isolated at a quantity of at least 7 million per sample. CDR1 and CDR2 from the germline V gene are SGHVS and FNYEAQ. The CDR3 totals 12 residues. V shed 5 bases and J shed 11 bases, with 15 bases lying between them. A second PCR of 7 to 11 cycles used a sample-barcoded 5' primer and a J-beta primer mix. In TCRdb, the 5' RACE reads were re-called with MiXCR into one record per CDR3 protein. In the table there are roughly 1.4 million distinct CDR3 sequences, almost 60% of which are singletons.

The rearrangement joins TRBV7-6 to TRBJ2-5; D is unresolved. The source material was blood. The source is a man between 18 and 35 years old in good health. The CDR3 reads CASSLNHNEQYF. CDR3 nucleotide sequence: TGTGCCAGCAGCCTAAACCACAATGAGCAGTACTTC.